This T cell receptor (beta chain) appears in the sequencing data of a study of CD8+CD57+ T cells in acquired aplastic anemia. Using genomic DNA as the template, TCR beta VDJ and CDR3 profiling was carried out. TCRdb itself ran the reads through MiXCR, one entry per CDR3 protein. The sample has 200,000 to 250,000 distinct CDR3 sequences, around 32% seen once. CDR3 length equals 13 residues. The trim removed 6 bases at V and 6 bases at J, leaving 6 bases unmatched. Germline V gene sequence: CDR1 LNHDA, CDR2 SQIVND (reference sequence). To note about this clonotype: Its target is unknown.

General study findings and limits: Patient and control CD8+ Simpson's diversity was not significantly different.

The genes are TRBV19 and TRBJ1-1; 8 bases are a match to TRBD1. The source of this sequence is a human donor in good health, serving as a control. The sample comprised sorted CD4+, CD8+, or CD8+CD57+ T cells (not recorded which) from PBMCs. This CDR3 is CASRFTGGAEAFF. DNA of the CDR3: TGTGCCAGTAGATTCACAGGGGGGGCTGAAGCTTTCTTT.